Only a few counts were recorded for the clone carrying this T cell receptor beta chain. The data were obtained in a study of somatic mutations in cytotoxic T cells in rheumatoid arthritis. This table comes from immunoSEQ multiplex PCR, and its TCRdb copy is limited to in-frame clones, with some not included. Of some 17,000 clones in the sample, about 80% are singletons; the top ten hold roughly 20%. Per the germline V gene, CDR1 is MGHDK and CDR2 is SYGVNS. The CDR3 extends over 11 amino acids. Trimming cost V 2 bases and J 7 bases, with 5 bases left between them. The chain uses TRBV25-1 and TRBJ1-2; D is ambiguous. The receptor was isolated from an adult with rheumatoid arthritis. Sample: CD8+ T cells sorted from blood. The CDR3 loop reads CASSERGGYTF. The DNA for the CDR3 is TGTGCCAGCAGTGAACGAGGTGGCTACACCTTC.